The present TCR beta chain was sequenced within a study of T cells in Graves' hyperthyroidism and ophthalmopathy. Study as a whole: The blood sample was taken at first diagnosis, before treatment began. Findings of the study overall: Blood also held most thyroid clonotypes expanded beyond 0.001.

Many counts were recorded for this clonotype. Antigen specificity is unknown. With a duration under 2 months, the hyperthyroidism was newly diagnosed in patients aged 18 to 65. The CDR3 regions of TCR beta were amplified from RNA transcripts. When the TCR CDR3 underwent first-round RT-PCR, the HTBI primer set was used. MiXCR, applied by TCRdb to the multiplex PCR reads, yields one record per CDR3 protein. The sample includes 600,000 to 850,000 distinct CDR3 sequences, around 19% seen only once; the top ten take roughly a sixth. Trimming left V 6 bases short and J 5 bases short, with 14 bases between. The CDR3 is 15 amino acids. Germline values: CDR1 MDHEN, CDR2 SYDVKM.

J is TRBJ1-6 and V is TRBV28, with a possible D match to TRBD1 (6 bases). The sample taken for sequencing was blood. The receptor comes from a woman aged 50 to 60 with Graves' hyperthyroidism that later progressed to Graves' ophthalmopathy. The chain's CDR3 is CASSPRGLDNSPLHF. In DNA, the CDR3 is TGTGCCAGCAGCCCCAGGGGCTTAGATAATTCACCCCTCCACTTT.